The rows below give T cell receptor beta chains drawn from one sample of a study of cytomegalovirus exposure and HLA in healthy donors. Data came from immunoSEQ multiplex PCR; TCRdb stores just in-frame clones and leaves some out. There are 110,000 to 150,000 clones in the sample; 80% to 90% occur only once, and roughly 3% lies in the top ten. Sample: PBMCs. These receptors were obtained from a man in his late teens or twenties in good health and CMV-seronegative. CDR3s include the opening cysteine and the closing phenylalanine or tryptophan. Each record gives: V gene, D gene, clone size, J gene, CDR3 protein, CDR3 DNA. The D gene is left open where the match is weak. Size values are once, few and many counts, or a class for expanded clones, and some rows have none.

>TRBV7-9|TRBD1|NA|TRBJ1-1
CASSSGQGRTEAFF
TGTGCCAGCAGCTCGGGACAGGGGAGGACTGAAGCTTTCTTT
>TRBV2|TRBD1|NA|TRBJ2-2
CASSVRGQGAAGELFF
TGTGCCAGCAGTGTGAGGGGACAGGGGGCGGCCGGGGAGCTGTTTTTT
>TRBV7-8|TRBD1|NA|TRBJ2-1
CASSLPPQGAKSEQFF
TGTGCCAGCAGCTTACCACCCCAGGGGGCGAAGAGTGAGCAGTTCTTC
>TRBV28|TRBD1|NA|TRBJ2-7
CASLTGTGGREQYF
TGTGCCAGCCTCACCGGGACAGGGGGCCGCGAGCAGTACTTC
>TRBV5-4|NA|NA|TRBJ2-1
CASSLERGSYNEQFF
TGTGCCAGCAGCTTGGAGCGTGGCTCCTACAATGAGCAGTTCTTC
>TRBV27|NA|NA|TRBJ1-1
CASSFGVHTEAFF
TGTGCCAGCAGTTTCGGGGTACACACTGAAGCTTTCTTT
>TRBV15|TRBD1|once|TRBJ1-4
CATSNIDRGGEKLFF
TGTGCCACCAGCAATATCGACAGGGGAGGCGAAAAACTGTTTTTT
>TRBV15|NA|once|TRBJ2-5
CATSRVGSRETQYF
TGTGCCACCAGCAGAGTCGGTAGCCGAGAGACCCAGTACTTC
>TRBV7-9|TRBD2|NA|TRBJ2-5
CASSAPRTGVAGGPETQYF
TGTGCCAGCAGCGCCCCACGAACCGGGGTCGCGGGAGGGCCCGAGACCCAGTACTTC
>TRBV5-1|TRBD1|NA|TRBJ1-2
CASSGDSLIYGYTF
TGCGCCAGCAGCGGGGACAGCTTAATCTATGGCTACACCTTC
>TRBV25-1|NA|NA|TRBJ1-3
CASSDEFPEGGNTIYF
TGTGCCAGCAGTGATGAGTTCCCGGAGGGGGGAAACACCATATATTTT
>TRBV19|TRBD2|NA|TRBJ2-5
CASRRLAGAETQYF
TGTGCCAGTAGGCGACTAGCGGGAGCAGAGACCCAGTACTTC
>TRBV7-9|NA|NA|TRBJ1-2
CASSLSPNYGYTF
TGTGCCAGCAGCTTATCTCCTAACTATGGCTACACCTTC
>TRBV30|NA|NA|TRBJ1-1
CAWSVRRANTEAFF
TGTGCCTGGAGCGTCCGGAGGGCAAACACTGAAGCTTTCTTT
>TRBV2|NA|once|TRBJ2-5
CASSELVGRGRETQYF
TGTGCCAGCAGTGAATTGGTGGGCAGGGGAAGGGAGACCCAGTACTTC
>TRBV7-9|NA|NA|TRBJ2-1
CASSQIIRPGEQFF
TGTGCCAGCAGCCAAATCATCCGTCCAGGCGAGCAGTTCTTC
>TRBV7-2|NA|NA|TRBJ1-3
CASRPPSGGARGNTIYF
TGTGCCAGCAGGCCGCCCTCTGGGGGGGCCCGTGGAAACACCATATATTTT